The clone carrying this TCR beta chain was detected only a few times. The target antigen is unknown. The germline CDR1 and CDR2 sequences are DFQATT and SNEGSKA (reference sequence). V was cut by 2 bases and J by 5 bases, with 9 bases left in between. The CDR3 loop spans 13 amino acids. TCRdb itself ran the 5' RACE reads through MiXCR, one entry per CDR3 protein. The repertoire holds 500,000 to 650,000 distinct CDR3 sequences, with about a sixth as singletons. The data stem from a study of T cells after yellow fever vaccination. At the level of the study: Those fractions that held only low numbers of cells were prepared using the SMART-Seq v4 Ultra Low Input RNA kit.

Findings of the study overall: The appearance of a small share of clonotypes in both CD4 and CD8 compartments was observed.

This chain joins TRBV20-1 and TRBJ1-4; D is unclear. The clonotype comes from a young man who received the YFV17D yellow fever vaccine. The sequencing here drew on PBMCs, taken 5 days after the first yellow fever vaccination. The CDR3 DNA reads as TGCAGTGCTAGATTACGGGGAAATGAAAAACTGTTTTTT. Protein sequence: CSARLRGNEKLFF.